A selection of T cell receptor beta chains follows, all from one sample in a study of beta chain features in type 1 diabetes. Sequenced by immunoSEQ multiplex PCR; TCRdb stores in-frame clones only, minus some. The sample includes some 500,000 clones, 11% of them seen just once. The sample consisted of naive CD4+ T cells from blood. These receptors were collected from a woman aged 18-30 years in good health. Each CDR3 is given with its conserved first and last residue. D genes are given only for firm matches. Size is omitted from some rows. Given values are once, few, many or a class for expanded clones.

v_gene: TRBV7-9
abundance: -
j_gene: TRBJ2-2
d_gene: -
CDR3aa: CASSDQGPTGELFF
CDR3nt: TGTGCCAGCAGCGACCAGGGTCCCACCGGGGAGCTGTTTTTT

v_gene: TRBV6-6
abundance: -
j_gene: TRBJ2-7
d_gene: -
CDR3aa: CASSYSGRDEQYF
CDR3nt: TGTGCCAGCAGTTACTCGGGTAGGGACGAGCAGTACTTC

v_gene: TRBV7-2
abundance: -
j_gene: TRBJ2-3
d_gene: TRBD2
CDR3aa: CASSLGRLAPADTQYF
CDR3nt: TGTGCCAGCAGCTTAGGGAGACTAGCCCCCGCAGATACGCAGTATTTT

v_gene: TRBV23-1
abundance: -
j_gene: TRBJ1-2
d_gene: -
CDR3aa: CASSQSRVSSNTF
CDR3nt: TGCGCCAGCAGTCAATCGCGGGTTTCGAGTAACACCTTC

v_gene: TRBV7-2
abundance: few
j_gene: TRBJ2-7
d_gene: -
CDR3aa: CASSLAREQYF
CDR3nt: TGTGCCAGCAGCTTAGCGCGGGAGCAGTACTTC

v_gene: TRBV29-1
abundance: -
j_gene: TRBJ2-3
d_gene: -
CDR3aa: CSSGGAGTDTQYF
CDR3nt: TGCAGCAGTGGGGGTGCAGGCACAGATACGCAGTATTTT

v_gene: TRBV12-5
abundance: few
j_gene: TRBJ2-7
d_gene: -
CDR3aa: CASGTSDHYEQYF
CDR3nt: TGTGCTAGTGGTACTTCGGACCACTACGAGCAGTACTTC

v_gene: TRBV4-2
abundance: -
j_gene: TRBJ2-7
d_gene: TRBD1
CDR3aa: CASSQEPGQGGYEQYF
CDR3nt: TGTGCCAGCAGCCAAGAACCGGGACAGGGAGGCTACGAGCAGTACTTC

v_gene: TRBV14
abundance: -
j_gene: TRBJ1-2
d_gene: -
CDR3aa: CASSHGQRTDGYTF
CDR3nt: TGTGCCAGCAGTCACGGACAGAGGACTGATGGCTACACCTTC

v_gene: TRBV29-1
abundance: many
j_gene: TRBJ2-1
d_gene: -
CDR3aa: CSADEQFF
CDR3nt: TGCAGCGCGGATGAGCAGTTCTTC

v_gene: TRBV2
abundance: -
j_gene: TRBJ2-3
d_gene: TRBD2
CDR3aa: CASSGLRGSGDTDTQYF
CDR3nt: TGTGCCAGCAGTGGCCTCCGGGGTAGCGGGGACACAGATACGCAGTATTTT

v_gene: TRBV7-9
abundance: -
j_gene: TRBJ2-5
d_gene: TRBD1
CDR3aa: CASSPPDRGKETQYF
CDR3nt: TGTGCCAGCAGCCCCCCGGACAGGGGGAAAGAGACCCAGTACTTC

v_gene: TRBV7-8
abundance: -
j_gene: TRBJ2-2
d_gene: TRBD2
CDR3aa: CASSLRLAGGTGELFF
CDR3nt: TGTGCCAGCAGCTTAAGGCTAGCGGGAGGCACCGGGGAGCTGTTTTTT

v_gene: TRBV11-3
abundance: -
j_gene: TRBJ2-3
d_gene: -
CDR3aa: CASSLGRPDTQYF
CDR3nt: TGTGCCAGCAGCTTAGGTAGGCCAGATACGCAGTATTTT

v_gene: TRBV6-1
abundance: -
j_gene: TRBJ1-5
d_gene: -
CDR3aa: CASSDRNNQPQHF
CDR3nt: TGTGCCAGCAGTGACAGGAACAATCAGCCCCAGCATTTT

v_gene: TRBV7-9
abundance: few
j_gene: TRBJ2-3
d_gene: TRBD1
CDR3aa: CASSLAGGQDTQYF
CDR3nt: TGTGCCAGCAGCTTAGCAGGGGGCCAAGATACGCAGTATTTT

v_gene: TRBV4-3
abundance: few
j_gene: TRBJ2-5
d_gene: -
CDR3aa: CASSQGRGERETQYF
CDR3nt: TGCGCCAGCAGCCAAGGTCGGGGAGAGCGGGAGACCCAGTACTTC

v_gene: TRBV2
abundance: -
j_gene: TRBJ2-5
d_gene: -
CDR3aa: CASAISTSQETQYF
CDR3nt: TGTGCCAGCGCTATTTCGACTAGTCAAGAGACCCAGTACTTC

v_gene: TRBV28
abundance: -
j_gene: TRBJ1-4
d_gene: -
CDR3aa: CAISTGREKLFF
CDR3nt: TGTGCCATCTCCACAGGGCGGGAAAAACTGTTTTTT

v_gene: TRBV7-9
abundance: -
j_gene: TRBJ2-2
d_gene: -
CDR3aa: CASNPSRAINTGELFF
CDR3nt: TGTGCCAGCAACCCATCCAGGGCGATCAACACCGGGGAGCTGTTTTTT

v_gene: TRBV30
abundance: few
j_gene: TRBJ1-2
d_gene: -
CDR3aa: CAWTRGGFSRTF
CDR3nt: TGTGCCTGGACCCGAGGGGGGTTCTCACGCACCTTC

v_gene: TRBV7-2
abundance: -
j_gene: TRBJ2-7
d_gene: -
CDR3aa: CASSLRPVVDEQYF
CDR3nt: TGTGCCAGCAGCTTACGGCCGGTCGTAGACGAGCAGTACTTC

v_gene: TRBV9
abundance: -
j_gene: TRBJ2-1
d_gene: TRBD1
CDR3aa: CASSEGTGTYNEQFF
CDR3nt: TGTGCCAGCAGCGAGGGGACAGGGACCTACAATGAGCAGTTCTTC

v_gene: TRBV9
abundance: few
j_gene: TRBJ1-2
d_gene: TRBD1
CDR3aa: CASSVAGTGGIRYGYTF
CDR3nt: TGTGCCAGCAGCGTAGCCGGGACAGGGGGGATTCGTTATGGCTACACCTTC

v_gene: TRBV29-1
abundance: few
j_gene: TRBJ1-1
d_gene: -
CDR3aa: CSVAGGPNTEAFF
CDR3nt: TGCAGCGTTGCCGGCGGGCCGAACACTGAAGCTTTCTTT

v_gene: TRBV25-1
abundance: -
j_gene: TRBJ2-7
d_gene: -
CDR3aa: CASSESAGAGYEQYF
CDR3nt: TGTGCCAGCAGTGAATCAGCAGGGGCGGGATACGAGCAGTACTTC

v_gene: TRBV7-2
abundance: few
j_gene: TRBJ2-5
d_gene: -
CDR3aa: CASSLGRKETQYF
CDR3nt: TGTGCCAGCAGCTTAGGGCGGAAAGAGACCCAGTACTTC

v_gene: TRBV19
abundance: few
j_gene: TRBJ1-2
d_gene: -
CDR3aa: CASSPDRYYGYTF
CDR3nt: TGTGCCAGTAGTCCGGACAGATACTATGGCTACACCTTC

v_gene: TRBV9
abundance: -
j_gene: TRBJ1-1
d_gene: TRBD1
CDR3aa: CASSKGQGGTEAFF
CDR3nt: TGTGCCAGCAGCAAAGGACAGGGCGGCACTGAAGCTTTCTTT

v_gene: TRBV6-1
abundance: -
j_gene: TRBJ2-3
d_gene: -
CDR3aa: CASSTQWADTQYF
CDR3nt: TGTGCCAGCAGTACCCAGTGGGCAGATACGCAGTATTTT

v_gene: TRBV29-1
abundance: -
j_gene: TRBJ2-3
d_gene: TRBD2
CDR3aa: CSAALAGVSDTQYF
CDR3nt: TGCAGCGCGGCTCTAGCGGGAGTCTCAGATACGCAGTATTTT

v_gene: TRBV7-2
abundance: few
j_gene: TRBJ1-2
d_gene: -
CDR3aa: CASSFLTRGGYTF
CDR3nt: TGTGCCAGCAGCTTTCTCACCCGAGGAGGCTACACCTTC

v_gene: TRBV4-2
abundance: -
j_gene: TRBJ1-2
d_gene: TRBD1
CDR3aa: CASSPDRDLAGYGYTF
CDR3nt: TGTGCCAGCAGCCCGGACAGGGACCTGGCCGGGTATGGCTACACCTTC

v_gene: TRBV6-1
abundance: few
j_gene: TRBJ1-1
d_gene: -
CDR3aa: CASSEVQKQDGAFF
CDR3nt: TGTGCCAGCAGTGAAGTGCAGAAACAAGATGGAGCTTTCTTT

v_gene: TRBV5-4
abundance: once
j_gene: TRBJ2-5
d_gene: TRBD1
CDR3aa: CASSSRTGGRETQYF
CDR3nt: TGTGCCAGCAGCTCCAGGACAGGGGGCCGAGAGACCCAGTACTTC

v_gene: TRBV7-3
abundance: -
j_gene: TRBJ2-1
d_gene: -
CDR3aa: CASSSGGFGNEQFF
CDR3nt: TGTGCCAGCAGCTCCGGCGGATTTGGCAATGAGCAGTTCTTC

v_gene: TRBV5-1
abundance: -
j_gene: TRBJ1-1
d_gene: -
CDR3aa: CASRGMRRNTEAFF
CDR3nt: TGCGCCAGCCGAGGGATGCGGCGGAACACTGAAGCTTTCTTT

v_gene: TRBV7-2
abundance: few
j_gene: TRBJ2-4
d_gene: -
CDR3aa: CASSSFLRGAGAKNIQYF
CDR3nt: TGTGCCAGCAGTTCATTCCTCCGGGGCGCGGGAGCCAAAAACATTCAGTACTTC

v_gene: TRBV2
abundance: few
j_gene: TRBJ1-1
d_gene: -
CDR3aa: CASRGAGMNTEAFF
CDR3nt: TGTGCCAGCCGGGGGGCAGGGATGAACACTGAAGCTTTCTTT

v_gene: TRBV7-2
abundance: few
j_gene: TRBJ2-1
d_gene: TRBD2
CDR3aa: CASSPPSGITYNEQFF
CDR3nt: TGTGCCAGCAGCCCTCCTAGCGGGATAACCTACAATGAGCAGTTCTTC

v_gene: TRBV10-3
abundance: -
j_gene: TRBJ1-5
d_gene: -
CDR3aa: CATRRGREDQPQHF
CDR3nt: TGTGCCACCAGAAGGGGCAGGGAGGATCAGCCCCAGCATTTT

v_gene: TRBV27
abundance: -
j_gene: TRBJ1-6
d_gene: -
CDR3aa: CASAARGSSYNSPLHF
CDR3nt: TGTGCCAGTGCTGCACGAGGGAGCTCCTATAATTCACCCCTCCACTTT

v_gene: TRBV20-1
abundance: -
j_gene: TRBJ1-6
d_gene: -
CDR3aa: CSAGKDSLHF
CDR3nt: TGCAGTGCTGGCAAGGATTCACTCCACTTT

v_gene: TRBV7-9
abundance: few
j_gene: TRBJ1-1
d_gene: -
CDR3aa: CASSFRVMNTEAFF
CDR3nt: TGTGCCAGCAGCTTCAGGGTTATGAACACTGAAGCTTTCTTT

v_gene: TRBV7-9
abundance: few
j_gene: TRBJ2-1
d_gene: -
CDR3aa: CASSSTSYNEQFF
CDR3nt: TGTGCCAGCAGCTCGACTAGTTACAATGAGCAGTTCTTC

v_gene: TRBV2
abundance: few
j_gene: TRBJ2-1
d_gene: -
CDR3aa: CASSLAHPPKDEQFF
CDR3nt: TGTGCCAGCAGTCTCGCGCATCCCCCCAAGGATGAGCAGTTCTTC

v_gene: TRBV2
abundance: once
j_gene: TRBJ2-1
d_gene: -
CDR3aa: CASSEDRYRNEQFF
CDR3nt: TGTGCCAGCAGTGAAGACAGGTACCGGAATGAGCAGTTCTTC